The sequence of this TCR beta chain was determined in a study of OX40 agonist ivuxolimab in advanced cancers. The study, taken as a whole, reports: By week 6 at 0.1 to 3.0 mg/kg, blood CD4+ and CD8+ T cells had expanded clonally.

Sequencing used immunoSEQ multiplex PCR; TCRdb keeps in-frame clones, though not all of them. Of 40,000 to 45,000 clones detected, under 90% appear once; the ten largest clones hold roughly 20%. This clone was counted only a few times. The antigen is undetermined. The CDR3 is 16 residues long. The germline V gene has CDR1 MNHNS and CDR2 SASEGT. The ends were cut back, 3 bases at V and 0 bases at J, with 12 bases in the middle. The source of this sequence is an adult with an advanced solid tumor such as melanoma, head and neck, liver or kidney cancer. Specimen: CD4+ or CD8+ T cells sorted from blood, collected in a trial of the OX40 agonist ivuxolimab. The V call is TRBV6-1, the J call TRBJ1-5, with D hard to call. The CDR3 DNA reads TGTGCCAGCAGTGAGTTCGGGGTTGGTAGCAATCAGCCCCAGCATTTT. Translating it yields CASSEFGVGSNQPQHF.